This record looks at one TCR beta chain sequence and its context. This clonotype showed up many times. Its antigen specificity is not known. Nothing much larger sits one base from this clone, and base qualities are not available. Preparation of the library involved PCR. The reads were generated on an Illumina HiSeq 2500. Molecular barcoding was employed in the preparation of TCR libraries, with unique molecular identifiers being used to normalize TCRbeta repertoire quantification. Using fastp at Q25 and MiXCR, TCRdb reprocessed the public reads and kept productive beta chains. Rows are combined by CDR3 protein, so each entry shows the most common genes and DNA. Here the sample has 130,000 to 150,000 distinct CDR3 sequences; around 9% occur a single time. The top ten clones comprise around a sixth of the sample. The CDR3 has 13 amino acids, counting the end cysteine and phenylalanine. The only DNA kept is the CDR3, 39 bases in frame from the first base. Trimming at the junction amounts to 8 bases on V and 7 bases on J, and the germline ends lie 15 bases apart. From the germline V gene, CDR1 is SGHRS and CDR2 is YFSETQ.

The data originate from a study of T-cell reconstitution after alpha-beta-depleted transplantation in children listed by TCRdb under 2016. For context, the study as a whole: Using TCR repertoire profiling, the study followed T-cell immune reconstitution in a quantitative way in children after TCRalphabeta/CD19-depleted allogeneic hematopoietic cell transplantation.

What the research found in general, with its limitations: The high TCRbeta diversity at day 60 in some patients was ascribed to recipient T cells and intrathymic progenitors that had survived conditioning. Hyperexpanded clone frequencies declined over subsequent months; after one year, T-cell counts and TCRbeta diversity were mostly attributed to newly produced T cells. The apparently early alphabetaT-cell count recovery about two months after transplant was reportedly dependent on only several hundred rapidly expanded clones derived from non-depleted graft cells.

What the treatment or condition label conveys for this sample: allogeneic hematopoietic cell transplantation with graft depleted of TCRalphabeta T cells and CD19 B cells. The children who served as transplant recipients had been given grafts of TCRalphabeta/CD19-depleted allogeneic hematopoietic cells. This chain is built from TRBV5-1 and TRBJ1-4; a tentative D call is TRBD1 (6 bases match). This specimen consisted of PBMCs, mostly from graft donor cells, obtained 180 days after TCRalphabeta/CD19-depleted stem cell transplant. The receptor's source is a female patient aged 2-15 years who had a stem cell transplant for congenital amegakaryocytic thrombocytopenia, so the T cells may come from the graft donor. The CDR3 loop reads CASRQAQGEKLFF. At the DNA level, the sequence is TGCGCCAGTCGACAGGCTCAGGGTGAAAAACTGTTTTTT.